Listed below are T cell receptor beta chains from one sample, sequenced in a study of blood T cells in healthy people across ages. A single record per CDR3 protein comes from TCRdb applying MiXCR to the 5' RACE reads. The sample comprises roughly 1.7 million distinct CDR3 sequences, about 31% of which are singletons, and roughly 10% rests with the top ten. Sequenced input: blood. All receptors derive from a woman in her 30s in good health. Both conserved end residues are part of each CDR3. The D gene is left open where the match is weak. Some rows mark clone size as missing; the rest say once, few, many or name a class of expanded clone.

v_call	d_call	j_call	clone_size	cdr3_aa	cdr3_nt
TRBV6-5	TRBD1	TRBJ1-5	NA	CASQGDSNQPQHF	TGTGCCAGCCAGGGGGACAGCAATCAGCCCCAGCATTTT
TRBV20-1	NA	TRBJ1-2	NA	CSARVRVLTTGCTF	TGCAGTGCGCGGGTGAGAGTTTTGACGACCGGCTGCACCTTC
TRBV20-1	NA	TRBJ1-1	NA	CSARVPDGVRTEAFF	TGCAGTGCTAGAGTTCCGGATGGGGTGAGGACTGAAGCTTTCTTT
TRBV5-1	NA	TRBJ1-2	NA	CASSLGPIYGYTF	TGCGCCAGCAGCTTGGGACCTATCTATGGCTACACCTTC
TRBV5-1	NA	TRBJ2-3	NA	CASSPNQRTDTQYF	TGCGCCAGCAGCCCTAACCAGCGCACAGATACGCAGTATTTT
TRBV15	NA	TRBJ1-2	NA	CATSRDFPLLSSSLKWGYTF	TGTGCCACCAGCAGAGATTTTCCTTTACTGTCGAGCAGCCTTAAGTGGGGCTACACCTTC
TRBV6-1	TRBD1	TRBJ1-4	NA	CASSDSRDRVGRKLFF	TGTGCCAGCAGTGACTCCCGGGACAGGGTGGGGAGAAAACTGTTTTTT
TRBV20-1	TRBD1	TRBJ2-6	few	CSARDPGDRLSGANVLTF	TGCAGTGCTAGAGACCCCGGGGACAGGCTCTCTGGGGCCAACGTCCTGACTTTC
TRBV6-1	TRBD2	TRBJ2-5	NA	CASTWTSGAERQETQYF	TGTGCCAGCACCTGGACTAGCGGGGCCGAACGACAAGAGACCCAGTACTTC
TRBV12-3/TRBV12-4	TRBD2	TRBJ2-1	NA	CASRGSWTSGSRSYNEQFF	TGTGCCAGCAGGGGTTCCTGGACTAGCGGGAGCAGGTCCTACAATGAGCAGTTCTTC
TRBV7-2	NA	TRBJ1-5	NA	CASSLLRQAQGPQHF	TGTGCCAGCAGCCTACTCCGACAGGCCCAGGGGCCCCAGCATTTT
TRBV7-2	NA	TRBJ2-3	NA	CASSQDYRSTDTQYF	TGTGCCAGCAGCCAAGACTACCGCAGCACAGATACGCAGTATTTT
TRBV27	TRBD2	TRBJ2-3	NA	CASSSPVWVAGNIDTQYF	TGTGCCAGCAGTTCACCCGTGTGGGTAGCGGGAAATATAGATACGCAGTATTTT
TRBV7-9	NA	TRBJ1-1	many	CASSSSLGHANTEAFF	TGTGCCAGCAGCTCTTCCCTGGGACACGCAAACACTGAAGCTTTCTTT
TRBV18	NA	TRBJ2-3	few	CASSPSQTDTQYF	TGTGCCAGCTCACCAAGCCAAACAGATACGCAGTATTTT
TRBV3-1	TRBD1	TRBJ1-1	NA	CASSYGQGRIREAEAFF	TGTGCCAGCAGCTATGGACAGGGACGTATCAGGGAGGCTGAAGCTTTCTTT
TRBV28	NA	TRBJ1-5	few	CASSGWEGGQPQHF	TGTGCCAGCAGTGGCTGGGAAGGAGGACAGCCCCAGCATTTT
TRBV27	TRBD2	TRBJ2-1	NA	CASSLWSGDYNEQFF	TGTGCCAGCAGTTTATGGAGCGGGGACTACAATGAGCAGTTCTTC
TRBV6-4	TRBD2	TRBJ2-1	NA	CASSGLAGLGEQFF	TGTGCCAGCAGTGGACTAGCGGGGTTGGGAGAGCAGTTCTTC
TRBV27	NA	TRBJ2-6	few	CASSSLGPLSGANVLTF	TGTGCCAGCAGTTCCCTAGGCCCGCTCTCTGGGGCCAACGTCCTGACTTTC
TRBV7-9	NA	TRBJ1-1	many	CASSLVGYTEAFF	TGTGCCAGCAGCTTAGTTGGTTACACTGAAGCTTTCTTT
TRBV28	NA	TRBJ1-1	NA	CASSLILGGNTEAFF	TGTGCCAGCAGTTTAATTCTGGGAGGGAACACTGAAGCTTTCTTT
TRBV4-1	TRBD2	TRBJ2-7	few	CASSQGTSGRSSSYEQYF	TGCGCCAGCAGCCAAGGGACTAGCGGGCGATCTAGCTCCTACGAGCAGTACTTC
TRBV5-5	TRBD2	TRBJ2-1	few	CASRMRTSGSNEQFF	TGTGCCAGCAGGATGAGAACTAGCGGGAGTAATGAGCAGTTCTTC
TRBV4-2	TRBD2	TRBJ2-1	NA	CASSEGTSGGLMHEQFF	TGTGCCAGCAGCGAAGGGACTAGCGGGGGACTTATGCATGAGCAGTTCTTC
TRBV29-1	NA	TRBJ1-2	NA	CSGEGSDGYTF	TGCAGCGGGGAGGGGAGTGATGGCTACACCTTC
TRBV5-4	NA	TRBJ2-1	NA	CASSLQRADNEQFF	TGTGCCAGCAGCTTGCAACGCGCCGACAATGAGCAGTTCTTC
TRBV9	NA	TRBJ2-1	few	CASSPLRQAVQDEQFF	TGTGCCAGCAGCCCCCTTCGGCAGGCGGTTCAAGATGAGCAGTTCTTC
TRBV7-9	TRBD2	TRBJ2-5	many	CASSLAGVGETQYF	TGTGCCAGCAGCCTAGCGGGAGTAGGGGAGACCCAGTACTTC
TRBV4-2	NA	TRBJ2-7	NA	CASSQGPRAVEGEQYF	TGTGCCAGCAGCCAAGGTCCGAGGGCCGTAGAAGGGGAGCAGTACTTC
TRBV5-4	TRBD2	TRBJ2-7	NA	CASSFRTSGRAVYEQYF	TGTGCCAGCAGCTTCCGGACTAGCGGGAGGGCCGTGTACGAGCAGTACTTC
TRBV7-2	TRBD2	TRBJ2-5	NA	CASSSPSGGVETQYF	TGTGCCAGCAGTTCCCCTAGCGGGGGGGTGGAGACCCAGTACTTC
TRBV21-1	NA	TRBJ2-7	many	CARHYEQYF	TGTGCCAGGCACTACGAGCAGTACTTC
TRBV28	NA	TRBJ1-5	few	CASSWTFWQPQHF	TGTGCCAGCAGTTGGACATTCTGGCAGCCCCAGCATTTT
TRBV20-1	NA	TRBJ2-5	few	CSARNSLTRSETQYF	TGCAGTGCTAGAAATTCCCTGACGAGGTCGGAGACCCAGTACTTC
TRBV27	NA	TRBJ1-2	few	CASSLSPPYGYTF	TGTGCCAGCAGTTTATCTCCTCCCTATGGCTACACCTTC
TRBV3-1	NA	TRBJ2-1	NA	CASSPVGTQGEQFF	TGTGCCAGCAGCCCTGTAGGGACCCAGGGGGAGCAGTTCTTC
TRBV3-1	NA	TRBJ2-1	NA	CASSQEITGLGSNEQFF	TGTGCCAGCAGCCAAGAAATCACAGGGCTAGGTTCTAATGAGCAGTTCTTC
TRBV20-1	NA	TRBJ2-1	once	CRGAEGLVGDEQFF	TGCAGGGGGGCAGAAGGACTAGTGGGCGATGAGCAGTTCTTC
TRBV29-1	NA	TRBJ1-1	NA	CSVQGTEAFF	TGCAGCGTTCAGGGGACTGAAGCTTTCTTT
TRBV20-1	NA	TRBJ2-3	NA	CSAGWAGGVTDTQYF	TGCAGTGCTGGGTGGGCTGGGGGAGTCACAGATACGCAGTATTTT
TRBV5-1	NA	TRBJ2-1	few	CASSLDSPEQFF	TGCGCCAGCAGTCTTGACAGTCCTGAGCAGTTCTTC
TRBV20-1	NA	TRBJ2-1	few	CSARAVNEQFF	TGCAGTGCTAGGGCCGTGAATGAGCAGTTCTTC
TRBV28	NA	TRBJ1-1	NA	CASSPPGVLGTEAFF	TGTGCCAGCAGTCCACCAGGGGTCCTTGGCACTGAAGCTTTCTTT
TRBV6-5	NA	TRBJ2-1	NA	CASSKRLNGGIAQFF	TGTGCCAGCAGTAAAAGACTAAATGGAGGAATTGCGCAGTTCTTC
TRBV19	NA	TRBJ2-1	NA	CASSVGLSNEQFF	TGTGCCAGTAGTGTAGGTCTTTCCAATGAGCAGTTCTTC
TRBV7-2	TRBD1	TRBJ1-4	NA	CASSVAGTGNEKLFF	TGTGCCAGCAGCGTAGCCGGGACAGGGAATGAAAAACTGTTTTTT
TRBV30	NA	TRBJ2-6	NA	CAWSLGGASGANVLTF	TGTGCCTGGAGTTTGGGGGGCGCATCTGGGGCCAACGTCCTGACTTTC
TRBV7-2	NA	TRBJ1-5	NA	CASSSFRDQPRHF	TGTGCCAGCAGCTCCTTCAGGGATCAGCCCCGGCATTTT
TRBV20-1	NA	TRBJ2-7	few	CSARGLYEQYF	TGCAGTGCTAGAGGGCTCTACGAGCAGTACTTC
TRBV6-5	TRBD1	TRBJ2-1	NA	CASSPTGTGGNEQFF	TGTGCCAGCAGTCCAACCGGGACAGGGGGCAATGAGCAGTTCTTC
TRBV4-1	NA	TRBJ1-2	many	CASSPYPTATYGYTF	TGCGCCAGCAGCCCCTATCCGACAGCCACCTATGGCTACACCTTC
TRBV5-4	TRBD1	TRBJ2-5	NA	CASTKPGQQETQYF	TGTGCCAGCACCAAACCGGGACAGCAAGAGACCCAGTACTTC
TRBV2	NA	TRBJ2-1	few	CASSEWTGSYNEQFF	TGTGCCAGCAGTGAATGGACGGGCTCCTACAATGAGCAGTTCTTC
TRBV7-9	NA	TRBJ1-1	NA	CASSSPLGRTEAFF	TGTGCCAGCAGCTCGCCCCTAGGGAGGACTGAAGCTTTCTTT
TRBV10-3	NA	TRBJ1-2	many	CAISTLTPYRGYTF	TGTGCCATCAGTACACTCACCCCCTATAGAGGCTACACCTTC
TRBV28	NA	TRBJ1-2	once	CASSLPRRGYHGYTF	TGTGCCAGCAGTTTACCCCGCCGGGGGTACCATGGCTACACCTTC
TRBV2	TRBD2	TRBJ2-1	NA	CASSHPGGPPAGEQFF	TGTGCCAGCAGCCACCCGGGGGGACCCCCGGCTGGTGAGCAGTTCTTC